This TCR beta chain was profiled in a study of blood T cell repertoires in COVID-19. Looking at the study overall: Researchers got acute and convalescent COVID-19 samples from the United States, Italy and Spain. Sample material is recorded as cDNA or gDNA derived from T cells, B-cell-depleted T cells, or PBMCs.

V was pared by 3 bases and J by 2 bases, with 14 bases between. Per germline, CDR1 MNHEY and CDR2 SMNVEV (reference sequence). This CDR3 region has 15 residues. Source study methods: Reference gene primer amplification gave nucleated cell count estimates. Assay: immunoSEQ multiplex PCR; the TCRdb copy retains only in-frame clones and omits some. The DNA was the basis for D and trimming; V, J and clone size are from that table. There are about 50,000 clones in the sample; approximately 85% occur only once, and approximately 14% lies in the top ten. The chain carries TRBV27 and TRBJ2-7; possibly TRBD2 for D (6 bases). This receptor was obtained from a human donor in a cohort sampled during active COVID-19. Sequencing used peripheral blood. CDR3 DNA: TGTGCCAGCAGTTTCTCCCCCAGGAGGGCCTACGAGCAGTACTTC. It encodes CASSFSPRRAYEQYF.